This T cell receptor beta chain appears in the sequencing data of a study of long-term antiretroviral therapy in people with HIV (dated by TCRdb to 2022 to 2024). In terms of the full investigation: The earliest samples were collected roughly a decade before the 2015 WHO recommendation for immediate ART, at a time when ART was usually postponed until CD4 counts fell. No cross-contamination during QIAcube processing was shown when test extractions of a monoclonal T-cell line were performed alongside roughly 30 polyclonal samples. The cohort contributed roughly 190 cryopreserved PBMC samples from about 33 adults with confirmed HIV infection, collected serially over a mean of about six years (range 1-12). A retrospective serial study tested whether changes in peripheral blood TRB repertoire composition and diversity were associated with ART initiation and durable HIV suppression. About 40% of the 30 participants with HIV were female. The research as a whole found: Because pre-ART samples had limited cell numbers, unsorted PBMC were profiled rather than sorted CD4+ and CD8+ T cells. Starting ART was linked to a significant rise in TRB diversity, yet even after long-term ART the diversity remained significantly lower than in transplant donor controls. Compared with controls, HIV repertoires had narrower CDR3 length ranges, and the network structure pointed to an antigen-experienced repertoire that shifted only slightly toward naive after ART. Inferences about post-ART repertoire changes were limited because no data were available on ART adherence, viral resistance or therapy changes. Expanded TRB clones identified before ART initiation dominated the repertoire across all time points, though the dominance fluctuated and decreased in many PLHIV after ART. Since PBMC availability was limited, sequencing covered only the TCR beta chain, with no alpha chain pairing. Samples dated from about 2003 to 2018, and the ART regimens used may be less effective than current ones.

The immunoSEQ hsTCRB v3.0 assay was used at survey level resolution to sequence the TRB variable region. The targeted TRB sequencing depth was roughly 40,000-55,000 T-cell genomes per sample. Pooled TRB libraries were sequenced on an Illumina MiSeq with a v3 150-cycle kit. The source study handled its data this way. Repertoire analysis was run in R within a reproducible Nextflow workflow that covered QC, data transformation and analysis. Custom analyses were implemented in LymphoSeq2, an R package for AIRR-Seq data exploration. Several samples that yielded fewer than 5000 total TRB sequences were excluded, so that 150 to 200 HIV repertoires were analyzed. Among the 190 or so HIV repertoires that were kept, 59 were collected before ART initiation and under 150 were collected after ART initiation. Repertoires were downsampled to 5000 TRB nucleotide sequences, with summary statistics averaged over 100 downsampling iterations. Only TRB sequences with CDR3 regions of at least seven amino acids were retained for analysis. Two measures captured diversity: a Shannon entropy-derived clonality score and the Gini coefficient. Repertoire networks linked the top 5000 CDR3 amino acid sequences whenever two sequences differed by an edit distance of one. For TRB CDR3 amino acid sequences, antigen specificity groups and MHC restriction were predicted with GLIPH2. To flag known associations with CMV, EBV, HIV or tissue antigens, CDR3 amino acid sequences were compared against VDJdb and McPAS-TCR. Pre-ART, post-ART and control groups were compared with Wilcoxon signed-rank tests and Holm-Bonferroni correction. The source is immuneACCESS, and TCRdb retained only in-frame sequences with V and J called. Part of the clones is not carried over; for the studies checked, unresolved V genes explain less than half of this, and the remainder is unexplained. V and J calls and clone size follow that table, whereas D and trimming were derived from the DNA. In this sample the table shows over 40,000 clones, about 95% of which occur a single time. 2% to 2.5% of the sample is in the top ten clones.

Comment on this clone: There is no known antigen for this receptor. No base qualities exist here, and no much larger clone lies one base off it.

CDR1 and CDR2, per the germline V gene (reference sequence), are SGHKS and YYEKEE. V is pared back by 0 bases and J by 5 bases, with 14 bases lying between the germline termini. Taken from cysteine to phenylalanine, the CDR3 has 15 residues. Only the CDR3 DNA stays, 45 bases, in frame from base 1. Participants were included only if at least one PBMC sample before ART initiation and at least two post-ART samples were available. All participants with HIV were treated in the United States of America. Before DNA extraction, cryopreserved samples containing 1-10 million PBMC were thawed and washed. At the time of the earliest PBMC sample, participants with HIV were aged between about 20 and 55 years. PBMC samples from each participant spanned 1-4 timepoints before ART initiation and 2-8 timepoints after ART initiation, with a median of 7 samples. For every participant, serial HIV viral load, CD4+ T-cell count, ART history and demographic data were obtained. Genomic DNA was extracted from unsorted PBMC with a Qiagen kit on a QIAcube, with processing performed in batches of 12 samples.

The clonotype comes from a man aged 30 to 45 with HIV. In this chain, TRBV5-5 is recombined with TRBJ2-5; confidence is insufficient to name the D gene. The sample here was unsorted PBMCs, taken 9 to 9.5 years after starting antiretroviral therapy. CDR3 reads: CASSLDGEPGETQYF. The DNA sequence follows: TGTGCCAGCAGCTTGGATGGCGAGCCTGGGGAGACCCAGTACTTC.